This TCR beta chain derives from a study of blood T cell repertoires in COVID-19 (dated by TCRdb to about 2020). For context, the study as a whole: Collaborator samples came from the United States, Italy and Spain and covered acute and convalescent phases of COVID-19. Where available, HLA class I and class II types were obtained from metadata supplied by the sample provider rather than from assay-based typing. The repertoires were released in a freely available public database meant as a resource for research on the immune response to SARS-CoV-2. Sample metadata almost always included a de-identified subject ID, COVID-19 status, age in years and sex. The prospective study material was composed of cDNA or gDNA derived from T cells, B-cell-depleted T cells, or PBMCs. Deeply sampled blood TCRbeta repertoires from subjects exposed to, actively infected with, or recovered from COVID-19 were included in the dataset. The samples were drawn from two sources: the first 160 participants of the ongoing ImmuneRACE study, and 950 to 1,500 subjects contributed by 6 global collaborators.

TCRbeta CDR3 regions were amplified from genomic DNA using the immunoSEQ Assay, a bias-controlled multiplex PCR. In the source study's methods: Within the assay, amplification of reference gene primers was used to estimate how many nucleated cells each sample contained. To quantify the absolute abundance of each unique TCRbeta CDR3 rearrangement, sequence reads were collapsed and filtered. For each sample, productive Simpson clonality was calculated by taking the square root of Simpson's diversity index across productive rearrangements. The clones in this table, taken by TCRdb from immuneACCESS, are in-frame only. Not every clone is retained; where verified, under half of the shortfall comes from an unresolved V gene, and the cause of the rest is unknown. V, J and clone size were drawn from that table, and D and trimming were deduced from the DNA. This sample lists approximately 170,000 clones; about 92% were detected once. The ten largest clones take up around 17% of the sample.

Its CDR3 holds 13 amino acids, cysteine through phenylalanine. Just CDR3 DNA is preserved here, 39 bases in frame from base 1. The junction shows trimming of 2 bases on V and 4 bases on J, plus 8 bases between the germline ends. The CDR1 and CDR2 encoded by the germline V gene are SGHAT and FQNNGV. The collaborating institutions used their own protocols to collect whole blood in K2EDTA tubes. For TCRbeta analysis, collaborators shipped samples in one of three forms: frozen whole blood, isolated PBMCs, or DNA extracted from either of those sample types. Worth noting for this clone: Its target antigen remains unknown. No base-level quality is on record; no much larger clone is a single base apart.

Results the study describes overall, beyond this receptor: The amount of clinical and demographic metadata varied by source and participant and was provided uncurated.

This sequence was found in a man between 60 and 75 years old with active or convalescent COVID-19. Sequencing was done on a sample of peripheral blood. The chain joins TRBV11-2 to TRBJ1-2; TRBD1 is a weak D gene call, 6 bases matching. The DNA sequence is as follows: TGTGCCAGCAGCTTAACAGGGACCTATGGCTACACCTTC. Its translation is CASSLTGTYGYTF.